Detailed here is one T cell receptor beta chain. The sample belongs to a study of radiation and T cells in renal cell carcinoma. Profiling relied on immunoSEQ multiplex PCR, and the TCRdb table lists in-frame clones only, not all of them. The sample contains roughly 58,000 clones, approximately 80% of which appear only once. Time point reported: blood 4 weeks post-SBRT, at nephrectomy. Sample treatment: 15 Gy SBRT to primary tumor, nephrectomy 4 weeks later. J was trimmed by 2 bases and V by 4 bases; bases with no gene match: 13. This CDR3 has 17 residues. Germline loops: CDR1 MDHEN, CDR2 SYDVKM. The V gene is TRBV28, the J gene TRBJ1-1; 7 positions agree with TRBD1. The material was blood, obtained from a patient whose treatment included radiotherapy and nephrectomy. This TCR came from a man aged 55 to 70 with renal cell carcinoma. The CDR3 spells CASSSPPYGDSNTEAFF. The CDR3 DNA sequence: TGTGCCAGCAGTTCACCACCCTATGGGGACAGCAACACTGAAGCTTTCTTT.